This entry features one T cell receptor (beta chain) sequence. Its target is unknown. Clones were sequenced by immunoSEQ multiplex PCR, and TCRdb holds only the in-frame ones, with some missing. The sample has 2 million to 3 million clones, 80% to 95% seen once; the top ten hold 0.36%. This CDR3 has 16 residues. The V and J ends lost 4 bases and 6 bases, in that order; junction bases with no gene match: 7. The germline V gene encodes CDR1 SGHRS and CDR2 YFSETQ. This record comes from a study of shared clonotypes between healthy human individuals. Findings of the study overall: Tissue TCR repertoires likely differ from these blood-only repertoires.

It was into CD45RA+ naive and CD45RA-negative memory subsets that the CD4+ cells were split. Sequencing was done on a sample of naive CD4+ T cells from PBMCs. Subset specified: CD45RA+ positively selected. V is TRBV5-1 and J is TRBJ2-2, with 12 bases matching TRBD2. This receptor was identified in a man between 18 and 35 years old in good health. Some clones in this sample may be carry-over from other donors' samples. DNA for the CDR3: TGCGCCAGCAGCCGGACTAGCGGGATCGATTCCGGGGAGCTGTTTTTT. Amino acid sequence: CASSRTSGIDSGELFF.